This passage covers 5 T cell receptor beta chains from one sample sequenced in a study of cytomegalovirus exposure and HLA in healthy donors. With 60 Vbeta and 13 Jbeta primers, the PCR was carried out. Sequencing was performed with immunoSEQ multiplex PCR; in TCRdb, only in-frame clones are kept and a portion is missing. The sample has about 130,000 clones, approximately 71% seen once. The material sequenced was PBMCs. The origin of the receptors is a man aged 25 to 45 in good health and CMV-seronegative.

A remark on this clone: The sample has other DNA sequences that encode this CDR3 too. This sequence joins TRBV28 and TRBJ1-2; D not certain. The CDR3 contains 13 residues. The ends were cut back, 3 bases at V and 2 bases at J, with 7 bases in the middle. Germline V gives CDR1 MDHEN, CDR2 SYDVKM. The CDR3 here is CASSLRGNYGYTF. CDR3 sequence (DNA): TGTGCCAGCAGTTTGCGGGGAAACTATGGCTACACCTTC.

This chain links TRBV2 with TRBJ2-7; 10 nucleotides line up with TRBD2. V shed 3 bases and J 3 bases; nucleotides not matched to a gene: 8. Germline V lookup: CDR1 SNHLY, CDR2 FYNNEI. CDR3 length: 16 amino acids. The CDR3 protein is CASSDLGLAGDYEQYF. In DNA, the CDR3 is TGTGCCAGCAGTGATTTAGGGCTAGCGGGAGACTACGAGCAGTACTTC.

This clone was recorded only once. The junction departs from germline at one end; a sequencing error may be responsible. This chain links TRBV4-1 with TRBJ2-5; possible D gene TRBD2, 5 bases. Germline CDR1 reads MGHRA; CDR2 reads YSYEKL. The CDR3 spans 14 residues. In nucleotides, the CDR3 is TGCGCCAGCAGCCCAGGCCCGGAGGCAGAGGCCCAGTACTTC. As protein: CASSPGPEAEAQYF.

In this sample, this clone turned up once. The chain combines TRBV10-3 with TRBJ1-1, with 7 positions matching TRBD1. The CDR3 is 13 amino acids. Germline V CDR1 and CDR2: ENHRY, SYGVKD. V dropped 3 bases and J dropped 8; count of bases not matched to a gene: 6. For the CDR3, the DNA is TGTGCCATCAGTGACGCACCGGGACAGGAAGCTTTCTTT. Protein product: CAISDAPGQEAFF.

The chain links TRBV27 to TRBJ2-7; D perhaps matches TRBD2 (5 bases). Germline V gene data show CDR1 as MNHEY and CDR2 as SMNVEV (reference sequence). The CDR3 has 14 amino acids. V was clipped by 2 bases and J by 4 bases, with 12 bases between them. The CDR3 nucleotides read TGTGCCAGCAGTTTAGGTGGGAGTGAGTACGAGCAGTACTTC. This translates into CASSLGGSEYEQYF.